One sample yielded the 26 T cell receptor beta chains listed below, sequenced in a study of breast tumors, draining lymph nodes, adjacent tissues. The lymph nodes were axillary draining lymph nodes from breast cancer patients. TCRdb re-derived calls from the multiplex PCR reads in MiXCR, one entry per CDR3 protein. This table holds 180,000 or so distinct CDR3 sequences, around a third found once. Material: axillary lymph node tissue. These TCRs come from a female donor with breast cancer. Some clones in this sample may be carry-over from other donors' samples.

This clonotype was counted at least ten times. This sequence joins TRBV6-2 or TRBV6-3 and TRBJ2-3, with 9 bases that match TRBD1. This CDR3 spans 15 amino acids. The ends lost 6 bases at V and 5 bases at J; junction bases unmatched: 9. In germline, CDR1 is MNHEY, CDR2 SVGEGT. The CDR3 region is CASRGYRGPVDTQYF. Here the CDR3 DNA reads TGTGCCAGCAGGGGCTACAGGGGGCCGGTAGATACGCAGTATTTT.

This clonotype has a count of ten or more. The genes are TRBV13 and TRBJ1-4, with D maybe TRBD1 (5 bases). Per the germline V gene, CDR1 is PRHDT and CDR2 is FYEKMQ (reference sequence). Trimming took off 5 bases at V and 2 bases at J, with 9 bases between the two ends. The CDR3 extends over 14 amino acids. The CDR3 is CASSAQGTNEKLFF. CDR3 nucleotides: TGTGCCAGCAGCGCCCAGGGCACTAATGAAAAACTGTTTTTT.

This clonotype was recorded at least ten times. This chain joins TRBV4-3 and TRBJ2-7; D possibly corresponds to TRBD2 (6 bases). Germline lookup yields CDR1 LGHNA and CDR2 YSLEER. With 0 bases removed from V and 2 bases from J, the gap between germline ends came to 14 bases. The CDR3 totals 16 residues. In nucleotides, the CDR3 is TGCGCCAGCAGCCAAGATCGGGGGACTCTTACCTACGAGCAGTACTTC. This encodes CASSQDRGTLTYEQYF.

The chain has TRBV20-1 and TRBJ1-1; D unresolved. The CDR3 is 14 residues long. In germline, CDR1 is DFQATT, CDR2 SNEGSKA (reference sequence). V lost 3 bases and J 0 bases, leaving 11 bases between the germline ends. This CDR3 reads CSARGDILNTEAFF. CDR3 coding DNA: TGCAGTGCTAGGGGCGACATACTGAACACTGAAGCTTTCTTT.

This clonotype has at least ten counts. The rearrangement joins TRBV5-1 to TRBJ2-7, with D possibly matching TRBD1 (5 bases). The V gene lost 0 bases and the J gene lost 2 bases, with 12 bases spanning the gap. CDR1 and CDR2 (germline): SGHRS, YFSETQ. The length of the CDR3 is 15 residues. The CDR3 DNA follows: TGCGCCAGCAGCTTGGCCCCCGACAGTACCTACGAGCAGTACTTC. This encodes CASSLAPDSTYEQYF. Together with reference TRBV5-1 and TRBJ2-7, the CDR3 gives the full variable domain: KAGVTQTPRYLIKTRGQQVTLSCSPISGHRSVSWYQQTPGQGLQFLFEYFSETQRNKGNFPGRFSGRQFSNSRSEMNVSTLELGDSALYLCASSLAPDSTYEQYFGPGTRLTVT.

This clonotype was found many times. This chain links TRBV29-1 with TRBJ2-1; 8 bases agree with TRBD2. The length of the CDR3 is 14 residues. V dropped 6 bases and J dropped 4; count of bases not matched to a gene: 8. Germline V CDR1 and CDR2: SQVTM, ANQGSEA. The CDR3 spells CSVAGLGLYNEQFF. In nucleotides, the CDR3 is TGCAGCGTAGCGGGACTAGGACTTTACAATGAGCAGTTCTTC.

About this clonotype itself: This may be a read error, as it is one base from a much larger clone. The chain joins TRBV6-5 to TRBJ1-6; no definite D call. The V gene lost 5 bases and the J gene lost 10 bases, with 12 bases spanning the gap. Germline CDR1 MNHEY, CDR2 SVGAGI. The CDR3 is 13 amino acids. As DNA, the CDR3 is TGTGCCAGCAGTCACGGAGTCGGGTCACCCCTCCACTTT. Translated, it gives CASSHGVGSPLHF.

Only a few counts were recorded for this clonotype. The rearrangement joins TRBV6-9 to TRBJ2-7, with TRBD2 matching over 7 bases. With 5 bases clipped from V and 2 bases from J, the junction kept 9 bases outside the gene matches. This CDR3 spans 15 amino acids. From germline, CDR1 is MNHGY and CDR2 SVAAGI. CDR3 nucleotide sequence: TGTGCCAGCAGTCATCGCCTAGCGGTACCCTACGAGCAGTACTTC. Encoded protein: CASSHRLAVPYEQYF.

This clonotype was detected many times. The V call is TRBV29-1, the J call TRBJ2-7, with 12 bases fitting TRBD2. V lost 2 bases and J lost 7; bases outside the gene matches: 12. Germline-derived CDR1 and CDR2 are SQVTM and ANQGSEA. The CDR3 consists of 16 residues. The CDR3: CSVEFHLAGGPGEQYF. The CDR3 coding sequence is TGCAGCGTTGAATTCCACCTAGCGGGAGGGCCGGGTGAGCAGTACTTC.

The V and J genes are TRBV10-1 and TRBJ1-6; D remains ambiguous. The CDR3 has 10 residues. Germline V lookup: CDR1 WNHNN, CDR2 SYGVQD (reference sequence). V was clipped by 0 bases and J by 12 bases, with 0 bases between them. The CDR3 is CASSESPLHF. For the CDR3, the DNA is TGCGCCAGCAGTGAGTCACCCCTCCACTTT.

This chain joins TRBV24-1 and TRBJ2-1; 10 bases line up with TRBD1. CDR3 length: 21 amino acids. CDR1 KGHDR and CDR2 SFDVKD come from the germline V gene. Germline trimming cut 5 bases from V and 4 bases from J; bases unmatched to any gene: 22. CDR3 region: CATSGSPGQGTPETGYNEQFF. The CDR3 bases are TGTGCCACCAGTGGTAGCCCGGGACAGGGGACTCCAGAGACTGGTTACAATGAGCAGTTCTTC.

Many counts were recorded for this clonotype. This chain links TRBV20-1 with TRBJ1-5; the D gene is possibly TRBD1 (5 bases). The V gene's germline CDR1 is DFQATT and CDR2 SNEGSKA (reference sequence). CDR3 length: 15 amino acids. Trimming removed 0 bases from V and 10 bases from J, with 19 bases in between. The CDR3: CSARDYGGESEPQHF. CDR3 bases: TGCAGTGCTAGAGATTATGGGGGAGAGTCGGAACCCCAGCATTTT.

The CDR3 is CASSPGQGRMNSPLHF. In DNA form, the CDR3 reads TGTGCCAGCAGCCCCGGACAGGGGAGGATGAATTCACCCCTCCACTTT. V gene TRBV7-9 combines with J gene TRBJ1-6; TRBD1 matches 9 bases. Germline V gene lookup returns CDR1 SEHNR and CDR2 FQNEAQ (reference sequence). Trimming cost V 5 bases and J 7 bases; bases outside gene matches: 9. This CDR3 comprises 16 residues.

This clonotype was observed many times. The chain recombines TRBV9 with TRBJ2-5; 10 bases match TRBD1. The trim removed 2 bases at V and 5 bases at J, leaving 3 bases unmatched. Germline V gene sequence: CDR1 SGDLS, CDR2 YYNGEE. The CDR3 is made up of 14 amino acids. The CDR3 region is CASSVGTGVETQYF. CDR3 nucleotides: TGTGCCAGCAGCGTTGGGACAGGGGTGGAGACCCAGTACTTC.

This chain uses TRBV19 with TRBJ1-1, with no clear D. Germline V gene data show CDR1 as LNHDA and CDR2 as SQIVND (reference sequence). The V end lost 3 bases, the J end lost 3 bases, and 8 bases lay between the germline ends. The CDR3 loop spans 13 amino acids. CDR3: CASSIRRDTEAFF. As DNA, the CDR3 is TGTGCCAGTAGTATCAGAAGGGACACTGAAGCTTTCTTT.

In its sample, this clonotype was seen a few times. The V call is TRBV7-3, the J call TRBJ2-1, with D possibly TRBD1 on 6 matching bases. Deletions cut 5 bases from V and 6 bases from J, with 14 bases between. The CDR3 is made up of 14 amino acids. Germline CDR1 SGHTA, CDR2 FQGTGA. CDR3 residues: CASSLVGGPNEQFF. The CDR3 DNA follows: TGTGCCAGCAGCCTAGTTGGGGGCCCCAATGAGCAGTTCTTC. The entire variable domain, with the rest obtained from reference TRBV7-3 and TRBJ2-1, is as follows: GAGVSQTPSNKVTEKGKYVELRCDPISGHTALYWYRQSLGQGPEFLIYFQGTGAADDSGLPNDRFFAVRPEGSVSTLKIQRTERGDSAVYLCASSLVGGPNEQFFGPGTRLTVL.

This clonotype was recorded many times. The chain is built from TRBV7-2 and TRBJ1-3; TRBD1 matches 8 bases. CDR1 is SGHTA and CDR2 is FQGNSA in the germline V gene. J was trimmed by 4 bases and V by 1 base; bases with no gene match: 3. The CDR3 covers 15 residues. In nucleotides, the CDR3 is TGTGCCAGCAGCTTAGGACAGGGGAAAGGAAACACCATATATTTT. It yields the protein CASSLGQGKGNTIYF.

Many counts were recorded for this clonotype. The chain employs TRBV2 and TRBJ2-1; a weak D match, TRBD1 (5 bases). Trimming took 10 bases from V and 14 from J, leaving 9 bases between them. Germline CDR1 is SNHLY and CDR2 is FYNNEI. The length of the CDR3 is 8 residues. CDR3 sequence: CATKGEFF. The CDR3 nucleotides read TGTGCCACTAAAGGGGAGTTCTTC.

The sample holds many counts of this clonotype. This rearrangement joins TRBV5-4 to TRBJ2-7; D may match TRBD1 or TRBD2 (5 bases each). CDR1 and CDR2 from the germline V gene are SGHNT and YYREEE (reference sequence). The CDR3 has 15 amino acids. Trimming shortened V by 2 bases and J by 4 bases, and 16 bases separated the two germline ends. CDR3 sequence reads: CASSFGAGSSYEQYF. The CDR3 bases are TGTGCCAGCAGCTTTGGGGCAGGGAGTAGTTACGAGCAGTACTTC.

CDR3 amino acids: CASQRQGNQPQHF. The CDR3 DNA follows: TGTGCCAGCCAGAGACAGGGTAATCAGCCCCAGCATTTT. The rearrangement joins TRBV19 to TRBJ1-5; 7 nucleotides line up with TRBD1. CDR1 and CDR2 (germline): LNHDA, SQIVND (reference sequence). With 9 bases clipped from V and 4 bases from J, the junction kept 6 bases outside the gene matches. This CDR3 spans 13 amino acids.

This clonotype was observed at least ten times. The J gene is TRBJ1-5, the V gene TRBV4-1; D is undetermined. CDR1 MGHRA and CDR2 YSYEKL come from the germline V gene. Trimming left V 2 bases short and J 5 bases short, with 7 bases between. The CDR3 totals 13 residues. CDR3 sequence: CASSQKGHQPQHF. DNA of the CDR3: TGCGCCAGCAGCCAAAAAGGGCATCAGCCCCAGCATTTT.

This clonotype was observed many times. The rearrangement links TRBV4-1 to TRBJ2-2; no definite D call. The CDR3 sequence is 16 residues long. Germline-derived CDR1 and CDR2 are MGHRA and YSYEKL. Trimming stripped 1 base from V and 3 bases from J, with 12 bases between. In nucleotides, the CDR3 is TGCGCCAGCAGCCAAGTTGGCAGGTCGGACACCGGGGAGCTGTTTTTT. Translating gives CASSQVGRSDTGELFF.

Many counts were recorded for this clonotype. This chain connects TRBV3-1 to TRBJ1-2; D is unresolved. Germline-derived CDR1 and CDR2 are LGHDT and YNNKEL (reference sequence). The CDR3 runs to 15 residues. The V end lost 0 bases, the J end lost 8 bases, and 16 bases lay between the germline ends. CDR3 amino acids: CASSQDVALQLGYTF. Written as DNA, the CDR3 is TGTGCCAGCAGCCAAGACGTGGCCCTCCAACTAGGCTACACCTTC.

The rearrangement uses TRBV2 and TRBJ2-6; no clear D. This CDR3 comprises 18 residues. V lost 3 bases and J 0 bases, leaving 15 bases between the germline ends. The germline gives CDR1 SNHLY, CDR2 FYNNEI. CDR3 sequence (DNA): TGTGCCAGCAGTGAGTTCCCCGGGCTGTGCTCTGGGGCCAACGTCCTGACTTTC. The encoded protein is CASSEFPGLCSGANVLTF. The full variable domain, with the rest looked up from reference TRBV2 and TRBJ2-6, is EPEVTQTPSHQVTQMGQEVILRCVPISNHLYFYWYRQILGQKVEFLVSFYNNEISEKSEIFDDQFSVERPDGSNFTLKIRSTKLEDSAMYFCASSEFPGLCSGANVLTFGAGSRLTVL.

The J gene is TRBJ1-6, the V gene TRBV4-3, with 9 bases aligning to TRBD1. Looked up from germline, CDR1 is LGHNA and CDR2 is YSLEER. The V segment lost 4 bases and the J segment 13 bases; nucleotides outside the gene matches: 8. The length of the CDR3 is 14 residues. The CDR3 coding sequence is TGCGCCAGCAGCCCCGTGGGGACAGGGAGCCCCCTCCACTTT. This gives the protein CASSPVGTGSPLHF.

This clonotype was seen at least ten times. The CDR3 is CASSRLQGYSNGYTF. The CDR3, as DNA: TGTGCCAGCAGCCGACTACAGGGGTATTCGAATGGCTACACCTTC. This chain uses TRBV14 with TRBJ1-2, with 7 bases matching TRBD1. Germline values: CDR1 SGHDN, CDR2 FVKESK. The CDR3 is made up of 15 amino acids. V dropped 4 bases and J dropped 6; count of bases not matched to a gene: 11.